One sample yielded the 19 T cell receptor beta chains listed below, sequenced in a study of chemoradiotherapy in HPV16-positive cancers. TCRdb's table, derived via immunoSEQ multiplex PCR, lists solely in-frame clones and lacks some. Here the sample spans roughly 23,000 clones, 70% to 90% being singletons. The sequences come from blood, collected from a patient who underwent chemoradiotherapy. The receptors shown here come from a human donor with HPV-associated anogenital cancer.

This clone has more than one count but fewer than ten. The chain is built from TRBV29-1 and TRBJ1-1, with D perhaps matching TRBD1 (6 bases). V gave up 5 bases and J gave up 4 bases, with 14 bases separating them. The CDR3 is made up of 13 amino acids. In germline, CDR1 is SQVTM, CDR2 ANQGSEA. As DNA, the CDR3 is TGCAGCGTTCGACAGGTTTTGAGCACTGAAGCTTTCTTT. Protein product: CSVRQVLSTEAFF. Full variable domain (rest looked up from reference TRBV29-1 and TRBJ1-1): SAVISQKPSRDICQRGTSLTIQCQVDSQVTMMFWYRQQPGQSLTLIATANQGSEATYESGFVIDKFPISRPNLTFSTLTVSNMSPEDSSIYLCSVRQVLSTEAFFGQGTRLTVV.

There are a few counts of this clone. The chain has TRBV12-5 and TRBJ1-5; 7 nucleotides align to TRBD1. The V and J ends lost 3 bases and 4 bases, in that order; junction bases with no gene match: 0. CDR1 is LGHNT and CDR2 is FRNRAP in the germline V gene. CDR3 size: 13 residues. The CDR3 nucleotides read TGTGCTAGTGGTTTACAGGGGAATCAGCCCCAGCATTTT. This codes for CASGLQGNQPQHF. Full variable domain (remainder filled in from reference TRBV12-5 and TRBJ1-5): DARVTQTPRHKVTEMGQEVTMRCQPILGHNTVFWYRQTMMQGLELLAYFRNRAPLDDSGMPKDRFSAEMPDATLATLKIQPSEPRDSAVYFCASGLQGNQPQHFGDGTRLSIL.

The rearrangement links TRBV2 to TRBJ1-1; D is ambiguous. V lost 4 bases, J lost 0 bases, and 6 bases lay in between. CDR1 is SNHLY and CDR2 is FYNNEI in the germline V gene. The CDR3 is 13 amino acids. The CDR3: CASSARLNTEAFF. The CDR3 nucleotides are TGTGCCAGCAGTGCGCGATTGAACACTGAAGCTTTCTTT.

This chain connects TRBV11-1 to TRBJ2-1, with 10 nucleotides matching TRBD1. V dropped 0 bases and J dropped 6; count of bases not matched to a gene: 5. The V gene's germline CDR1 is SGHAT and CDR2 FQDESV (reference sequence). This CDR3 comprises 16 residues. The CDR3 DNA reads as TGTGCCAGCAGCTTAGCAGCGGGACAGGGGAGCAATGAGCAGTTCTTC. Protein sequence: CASSLAAGQGSNEQFF.

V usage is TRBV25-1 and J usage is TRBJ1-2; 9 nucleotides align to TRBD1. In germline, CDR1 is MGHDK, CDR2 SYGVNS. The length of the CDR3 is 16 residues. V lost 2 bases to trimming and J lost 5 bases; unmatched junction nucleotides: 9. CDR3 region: CASSEDSTGGWYGYTF. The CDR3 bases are TGTGCCAGCAGTGAAGATTCGACAGGGGGTTGGTATGGCTACACCTTC.

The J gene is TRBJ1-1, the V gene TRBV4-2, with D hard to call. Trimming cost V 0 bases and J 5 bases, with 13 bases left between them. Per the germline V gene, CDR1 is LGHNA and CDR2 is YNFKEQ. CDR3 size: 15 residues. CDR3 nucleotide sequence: TGTGCCAGCAGCCAAGATCTTGACGGAGGGACTGAAGCTTTCTTT. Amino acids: CASSQDLDGGTEAFF.

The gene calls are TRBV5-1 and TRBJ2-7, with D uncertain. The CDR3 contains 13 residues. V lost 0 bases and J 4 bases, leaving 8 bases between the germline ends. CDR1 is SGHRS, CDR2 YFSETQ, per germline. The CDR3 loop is CASSLGYLYEQYF. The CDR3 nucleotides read TGCGCCAGCAGCTTGGGATATCTTTACGAGCAGTACTTC.

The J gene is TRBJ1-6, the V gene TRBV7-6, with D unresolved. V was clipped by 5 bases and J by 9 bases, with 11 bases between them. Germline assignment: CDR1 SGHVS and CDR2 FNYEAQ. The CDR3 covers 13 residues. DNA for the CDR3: TGTGCCAGCAGCCGCGGGGTCGGTTCACCCCTCCACTTT. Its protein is CASSRGVGSPLHF.

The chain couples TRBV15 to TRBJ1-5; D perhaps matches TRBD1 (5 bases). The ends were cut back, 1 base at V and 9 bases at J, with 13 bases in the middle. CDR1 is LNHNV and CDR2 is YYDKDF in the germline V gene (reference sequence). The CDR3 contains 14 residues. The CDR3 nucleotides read TGTGCCACCAGCAGAGGGACCGGGGGGACGCCCCAGCATTTT. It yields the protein CATSRGTGGTPQHF.

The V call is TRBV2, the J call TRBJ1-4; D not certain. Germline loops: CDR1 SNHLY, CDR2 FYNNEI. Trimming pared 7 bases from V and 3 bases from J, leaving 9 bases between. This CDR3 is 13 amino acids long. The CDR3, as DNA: TGTGCCAGCAAAGGAACAGCTAATGAAAAACTGTTTTTT. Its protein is CASKGTANEKLFF.

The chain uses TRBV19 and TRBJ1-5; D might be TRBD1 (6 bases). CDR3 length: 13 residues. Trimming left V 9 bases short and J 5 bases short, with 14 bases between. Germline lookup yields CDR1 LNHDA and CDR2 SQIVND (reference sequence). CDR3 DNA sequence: TGTGCCAGCCATGTAGGGGGGGATCAGCCCCAGCATTTT. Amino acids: CASHVGGDQPQHF.

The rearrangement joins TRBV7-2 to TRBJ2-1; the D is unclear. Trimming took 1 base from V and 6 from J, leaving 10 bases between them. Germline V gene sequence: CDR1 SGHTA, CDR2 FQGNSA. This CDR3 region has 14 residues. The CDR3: CASSLVKVGNEQFF. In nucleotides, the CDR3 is TGTGCCAGCAGCTTAGTAAAGGTTGGCAATGAGCAGTTCTTC. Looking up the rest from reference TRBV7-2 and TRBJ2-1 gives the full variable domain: GAGVSQSPSNKVTEKGKDVELRCDPISGHTALYWYRQSLGQGLEFLIYFQGNSAPDKSGLPSDRFSAERTGGSVSTLTIQRTQQEDSAVYLCASSLVKVGNEQFFGPGTRLTVL.

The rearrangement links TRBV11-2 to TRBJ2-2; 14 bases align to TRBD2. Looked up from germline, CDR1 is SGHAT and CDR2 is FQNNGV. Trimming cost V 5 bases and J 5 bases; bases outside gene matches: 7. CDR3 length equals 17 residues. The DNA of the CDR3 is TGTGCCAGCAGCACGACTAGCGGGGGGGCTCGGACCGGGGAGCTGTTTTTT. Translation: CASSTTSGGARTGELFF.

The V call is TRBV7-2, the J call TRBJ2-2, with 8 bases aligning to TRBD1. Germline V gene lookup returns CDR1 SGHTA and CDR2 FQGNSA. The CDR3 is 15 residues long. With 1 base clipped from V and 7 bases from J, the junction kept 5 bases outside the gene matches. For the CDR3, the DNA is TGTGCCAGCAGCTTAGATTGGACAGGGTTCGGGGAGCTGTTTTTT. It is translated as CASSLDWTGFGELFF.

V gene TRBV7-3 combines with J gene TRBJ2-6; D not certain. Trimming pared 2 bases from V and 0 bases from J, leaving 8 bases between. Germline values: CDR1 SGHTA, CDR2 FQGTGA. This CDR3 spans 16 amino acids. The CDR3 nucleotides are TGTGCCAGCAGCTTAGGCCCACTCTCTGGGGCCAACGTCCTGACTTTC. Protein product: CASSLGPLSGANVLTF.

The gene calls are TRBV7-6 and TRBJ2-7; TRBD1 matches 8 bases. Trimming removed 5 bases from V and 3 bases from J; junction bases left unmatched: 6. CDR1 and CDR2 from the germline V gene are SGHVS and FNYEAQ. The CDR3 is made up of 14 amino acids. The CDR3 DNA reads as TGTGCCAGCAGCACCGGACAGGGAGGCTACGAGCAGTACTTC. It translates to CASSTGQGGYEQYF.

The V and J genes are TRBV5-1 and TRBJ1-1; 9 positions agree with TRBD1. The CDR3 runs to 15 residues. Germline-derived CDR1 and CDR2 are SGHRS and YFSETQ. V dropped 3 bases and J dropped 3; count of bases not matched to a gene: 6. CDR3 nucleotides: TGCGCCAGCAGCTCGTCACAGGGGGCTGACACTGAAGCTTTCTTT. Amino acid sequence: CASSSSQGADTEAFF. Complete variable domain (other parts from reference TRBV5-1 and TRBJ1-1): KAGVTQTPRYLIKTRGQQVTLSCSPISGHRSVSWYQQTPGQGLQFLFEYFSETQRNKGNFPGRFSGRQFSNSRSEMNVSTLELGDSALYLCASSSSQGADTEAFFGQGTRLTVV.

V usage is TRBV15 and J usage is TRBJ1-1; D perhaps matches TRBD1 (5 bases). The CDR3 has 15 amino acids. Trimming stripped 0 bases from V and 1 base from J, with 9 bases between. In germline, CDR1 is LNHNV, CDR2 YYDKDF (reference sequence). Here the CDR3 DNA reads TGTGCCACCAGCAGAGAAAGAAGGGGGAACACTGAAGCTTTCTTT. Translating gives CATSRERRGNTEAFF.

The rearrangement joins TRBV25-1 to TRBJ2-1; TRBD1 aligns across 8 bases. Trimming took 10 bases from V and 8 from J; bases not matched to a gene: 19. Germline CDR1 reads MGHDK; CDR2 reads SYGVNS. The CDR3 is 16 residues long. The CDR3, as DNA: TGTGCCACCTCCCTCGGGACAGGACCCCTTTCGGATGAGCAGTTCTTC. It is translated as CATSLGTGPLSDEQFF.